The rows below give T cell receptor beta chains drawn from one sample of a study of blood T cells in healthy people across ages. TCRdb redid the calling of the 5' RACE reads with MiXCR, one entry per CDR3 protein. This table has 1 million to 1.2 million distinct CDR3 sequences, roughly two fifths appearing once. Material: blood. These receptors were collected from a man between 18 and 35 years old in good health. Each CDR3 is given with its conserved first and last residue. Each record gives: CDR3 protein, V gene, J gene, clone size. Clone size, where shown, is once, few, many, or a class for clones that have expanded.

CDR3 protein: CASSFPGITDTQYF
V gene: TRBV11-1
J gene: TRBJ2-3
clone size: many

CDR3 protein: CASSTLETGDNEQFF
V gene: TRBV7-3
J gene: TRBJ2-1
clone size: -

CDR3 protein: CASSLYHGTYEQYF
V gene: TRBV7-9
J gene: TRBJ2-7
clone size: -

CDR3 protein: CAWSEGDDTEAFF
V gene: TRBV30
J gene: TRBJ1-1
clone size: -

CDR3 protein: CASSLIGDRATDTQYF
V gene: TRBV5-5
J gene: TRBJ2-3
clone size: -

CDR3 protein: CSGGTGGYGYTF
V gene: TRBV20-1
J gene: TRBJ1-2
clone size: -

CDR3 protein: CASSQEDRGIYEQYF
V gene: TRBV14
J gene: TRBJ2-7
clone size: many

CDR3 protein: CASMEQGSGGTQYF
V gene: TRBV5-1
J gene: TRBJ2-3
clone size: few

CDR3 protein: CASSSFISVEQYF
V gene: TRBV12-3/TRBV12-4
J gene: TRBJ2-7
clone size: -

CDR3 protein: CASSLDRGVSNQPQHF
V gene: TRBV7-9
J gene: TRBJ1-5
clone size: -

CDR3 protein: CASSQVAGNTDTQYF
V gene: TRBV4-2
J gene: TRBJ2-3
clone size: many

CDR3 protein: CASSPPGQPNTEAFF
V gene: TRBV7-6
J gene: TRBJ1-1
clone size: -

CDR3 protein: CSVESEMGVYEQYF
V gene: TRBV29-1
J gene: TRBJ2-5
clone size: many

CDR3 protein: CASSLFAGDTGELFF
V gene: TRBV5-1
J gene: TRBJ2-2
clone size: -

CDR3 protein: CATSRADTGRFRVYTF
V gene: TRBV15
J gene: TRBJ1-2
clone size: many

CDR3 protein: CASSQALWDGDYNEQFF
V gene: TRBV14
J gene: TRBJ2-1
clone size: -

CDR3 protein: CASSGPGGSQYF
V gene: TRBV5-6
J gene: TRBJ2-4
clone size: -

CDR3 protein: CAWRSGGTQYF
V gene: TRBV30
J gene: TRBJ2-3
clone size: -

CDR3 protein: CASSDWASIKRSYNEQFF
V gene: TRBV2
J gene: TRBJ2-1
clone size: many

CDR3 protein: CASSLGTGENRPQHF
V gene: TRBV13
J gene: TRBJ1-5
clone size: -

CDR3 protein: CASSDDRQGYTF
V gene: TRBV2
J gene: TRBJ1-2
clone size: -

CDR3 protein: CASSQVGHSGANVLTF
V gene: TRBV4-2
J gene: TRBJ2-6
clone size: -

CDR3 protein: CASSEARDSYQETQYF
V gene: TRBV2
J gene: TRBJ2-5
clone size: few

CDR3 protein: CASTPGQELDTQYF
V gene: TRBV6-2/TRBV6-3
J gene: TRBJ2-3
clone size: few

CDR3 protein: CASSLGGQELSYNEQFF
V gene: TRBV5-4
J gene: TRBJ2-1
clone size: few

CDR3 protein: CASSYSRGDPDTQYF
V gene: TRBV6-2/TRBV6-3
J gene: TRBJ2-3
clone size: -

CDR3 protein: CASSYSDIVGEQYF
V gene: TRBV6-6
J gene: TRBJ2-7
clone size: -